This TCR beta chain emerged from a study of CD8+CD57+ T cells in acquired aplastic anemia. Germline CDR1 and CDR2: LNHDA and SQIVND (reference sequence). The CDR3 is 12 amino acids. V dropped 11 bases and J dropped 0 bases, with 11 bases sitting between them. TCR beta VDJ and CDR3 profiling used genomic DNA as template. TCRdb redid the calling of the reads with MiXCR, one entry per CDR3 protein. In the table there are about 400,000 distinct CDR3 sequences, about two thirds of which are singletons. This clonotype was counted between two and nine times. The clonotype originates from a human donor in good health, serving as a control. V and J are TRBV19 and TRBJ2-7; D may be TRBD1 (5 bases). Sequencing used sorted CD4+, CD8+, or CD8+CD57+ T cells (not recorded which) from PBMCs. CDR3 in amino acids: CAVYRSSYEQYV. DNA for the CDR3: TGTGCCGTATACAGGAGCTCCTACGAGCAGTACGTC.